A single sample gave rise to the 30 T cell receptor beta chains below, sequenced in a study of blood T cell repertoires in COVID-19. Sequencing was performed with immunoSEQ multiplex PCR; in TCRdb, only in-frame clones are kept and a portion is missing. The sample includes some 380,000 clones, over 75% of them seen just once. The sequencing input was PBMCs or T cells enriched from blood (not recorded which). The receptors come from a man aged 25-45 years who had recovered from COVID-19.

This chain uses TRBV15 with TRBJ1-6; D uncertain. The CDR3 has 12 amino acids. Germline CDR1 LNHNV, CDR2 YYDKDF (reference sequence). The germline V and J ends were trimmed by 5 bases and 10 bases, with 9 bases remaining between them. CDR3 DNA: TGTGCCACCAGCCTATTCGAGTCACCCCTCCACTTT. This codes for CATSLFESPLHF.

The CDR3 nucleotides read TGTGCCAGCAGTCCAACAGGGGAAGGCGAAAAACTGTTTTTT. It specifies CASSPTGEGEKLFF. The V gene is TRBV28, the J gene TRBJ1-4; 7 positions match TRBD1. V gave up 5 bases and J gave up 8 bases; unmatched junction bases: 8. Germline V CDR1 and CDR2: MDHEN, SYDVKM. The CDR3 contains 14 residues.

This chain joins TRBV4-1 and TRBJ1-2; 9 nucleotides agree with TRBD1. Unmatched junction bases numbered 11, after V lost 2 bases and J lost 4 bases. Germline V lookup: CDR1 MGHRA, CDR2 YSYEKL. The CDR3 is 17 residues long. CDR3 loop: CASSQLAGQGSPYGYTF. DNA of the CDR3: TGCGCCAGCAGCCAACTCGCCGGACAGGGGAGCCCCTATGGCTACACCTTC.

This chain connects TRBV4-2 to TRBJ1-1; TRBD1 aligns across 10 bases. From germline, CDR1 is LGHNA and CDR2 YNFKEQ. The ends lost 3 bases at V and 6 bases at J; junction bases unmatched: 10. This CDR3 comprises 16 residues. The CDR3 is CASSQRQGADLAEAFF. The DNA for the CDR3 is TGTGCCAGCAGCCAGCGACAGGGGGCCGATCTCGCTGAAGCTTTCTTT.

V and J are TRBV19 and TRBJ2-6; 8 nucleotides line up with TRBD1. Germline CDR1 LNHDA, CDR2 SQIVND (reference sequence). The CDR3 sequence is 16 residues long. Trimming took 5 bases from V and 1 from J; bases not matched to a gene: 4. The CDR3 loop reads CASSPGGASGANVLTF. The CDR3 DNA sequence: TGTGCCAGTAGTCCAGGGGGCGCTTCTGGGGCCAACGTCCTGACTTTC. Full variable domain (remainder filled in from reference TRBV19 and TRBJ2-6): DGGITQSPKYLFRKEGQNVTLSCEQNLNHDAMYWYRQDPGQGLRLIYYSQIVNDFQKGDIAEGYSVSREKKESFPLTVTSAQKNPTAFYLCASSPGGASGANVLTFGAGSRLTVL.

The gene calls are TRBV11-2 and TRBJ2-5; 8 bases align to TRBD1. V was pared by 0 bases and J by 4 bases, with 7 bases of the junction left unmatched. The germline gives CDR1 SGHAT, CDR2 FQNNGV. The CDR3 totals 16 residues. The CDR3 DNA follows: TGTGCCAGCAGCTTAGAGGGACAGGCATACTTAGAGACCCAGTACTTC. Its translation: CASSLEGQAYLETQYF.

V is TRBV10-3 and J is TRBJ1-1; D remains unclear. Germline assignment: CDR1 ENHRY and CDR2 SYGVKD. Deletions cut 11 bases from V and 2 bases from J, with 21 bases between. The CDR3 runs to 15 residues. The DNA for the CDR3 is TGTGCCGCGCGGGTTGTCGACAAGTCTAACACTGAAGCTTTCTTT. It translates to CAARVVDKSNTEAFF.

The chain is built from TRBV19 and TRBJ1-1, with D perhaps TRBD1 (5 bases). The CDR3 has 12 residues. The ends were cut back, 5 bases at V and 4 bases at J, with 8 bases in the middle. Per germline, CDR1 LNHDA and CDR2 SQIVND (reference sequence). The CDR3 sequence: CASSGQGTEAFF. CDR3 in DNA: TGTGCCAGTAGTGGCCAGGGCACTGAAGCTTTCTTT.

The CDR3 DNA reads TGTGCCAGCTCACTGACAGGGGACACTGAAGCTTTCTTT. Translation gives CASSLTGDTEAFF. This chain connects TRBV18 to TRBJ1-1, with 8 bases aligning to TRBD1. V lost 4 bases to trimming and J lost 3 bases; unmatched junction nucleotides: 1. Germline lookup yields CDR1 KGHSH and CDR2 LQKENI. This CDR3 is built from 13 residues.

CDR3 coding DNA: TGCGCCAGCAGCCAAGATCAGGCTAGCGTCGAGACCCAGTACTTC. Encoded protein: CASSQDQASVETQYF. The chain combines TRBV4-3 with TRBJ2-5; perhaps TRBD2 as D (6 bases). Trimming removed 0 bases at V and 5 bases at J, with 13 bases between. CDR1 is LGHNA and CDR2 is YSLEER in the germline V gene. The CDR3 is 15 residues long.

The rearrangement uses TRBV2 and TRBJ1-5; no firm D call. There are 13 residues in the CDR3. Trimming took off 4 bases at V and 1 base at J, with 5 bases between the two ends. Germline CDR1 is SNHLY and CDR2 is FYNNEI. CDR3 loop: CASSAVSNQPQHF. Written as DNA, the CDR3 is TGTGCCAGCAGTGCCGTGAGCAATCAGCCCCAGCATTTT.

The CDR3 sequence: CASSLGAEPYGYTF. The CDR3 nucleotides are TGTGCCAGCAGCTTAGGGGCCGAACCCTATGGCTACACCTTC. The chain joins TRBV7-8 to TRBJ1-2, with D unresolved. V lost 1 base and J lost 4, with 10 bases in between. Germline V gene lookup returns CDR1 SGHVS and CDR2 FQNEAQ. The length of the CDR3 is 14 residues.

This sequence joins TRBV12-5 and TRBJ1-6; D is unclear. CDR3 size: 13 residues. CDR1 and CDR2 (germline): LGHNT, FRNRAP. Trimming took off 2 bases at V and 8 bases at J, with 7 bases between the two ends. The CDR3 region is CASGLYPDSPLHF. The CDR3 DNA follows: TGTGCTAGTGGTTTGTATCCGGATTCACCCCTCCACTTT. Full variable domain (rest looked up from reference TRBV12-5 and TRBJ1-6): DARVTQTPRHKVTEMGQEVTMRCQPILGHNTVFWYRQTMMQGLELLAYFRNRAPLDDSGMPKDRFSAEMPDATLATLKIQPSEPRDSAVYFCASGLYPDSPLHFGNGTRLTVT.

The chain links TRBV12-5 to TRBJ2-7; perhaps TRBD1 as D (6 bases). The CDR3 sequence is 13 residues long. Germline assignment: CDR1 LGHNT and CDR2 FRNRAP. Deletions cut 1 base from V and 6 bases from J, with 10 bases between. CDR3 in amino acids: CASGLGQGFEQYF. Here the CDR3 DNA reads TGTGCTAGTGGTTTGGGCCAGGGGTTCGAGCAGTACTTC.

The rearrangement links TRBV6-5 to TRBJ1-1; D remains unclear. Germline-derived CDR1 and CDR2 are MNHEY and SVGAGI. This CDR3 has 14 amino acids. Deletions cut 8 bases from V and 2 bases from J, with 15 bases between. The CDR3 reads CASGSGSGNTEAFF. Here the CDR3 DNA reads TGTGCCAGCGGATCGGGCTCGGGAAACACTGAAGCTTTCTTT.

This chain connects TRBV18 to TRBJ2-4; maybe TRBD1 (6 bases). Trimming cost V 1 base and J 0 bases, with 13 bases left between them. Germline loops: CDR1 KGHSH, CDR2 LQKENI. CDR3 length: 17 amino acids. The CDR3 sequence is CASSPQRDTLAKNIQYF. The CDR3 bases are TGTGCCAGCTCACCACAACGGGACACCTTAGCCAAAAACATTCAGTACTTC.

This clone was seen only once. The V gene is TRBV19, the J gene TRBJ1-4; no definite D call. Trimming stripped 9 bases from V and 5 bases from J, with 22 bases between. CDR3 length: 16 residues. Per the germline V gene, CDR1 is LNHDA and CDR2 is SQIVND (reference sequence). CDR3 sequence (DNA): TGTGCCAGCACTAGTGGGAGCGCTTTTGGGAATGAAAAACTGTTTTTT. The encoded protein is CASTSGSAFGNEKLFF.

This rearrangement joins TRBV29-1 to TRBJ1-1; 7 nucleotides line up with TRBD1. Trimming took 8 bases from V and 3 from J; bases not matched to a gene: 9. The CDR3 is 13 residues long. The germline V gene encodes CDR1 SQVTM and CDR2 ANQGSEA. The CDR3 loop is CSSATGKDTEAFF. In DNA form, the CDR3 reads TGCAGCTCAGCGACAGGGAAGGACACTGAAGCTTTCTTT.

V and J are TRBV2 and TRBJ2-5; D is unresolved. Trimming removed 4 bases from V and 1 base from J, with 7 bases in between. Germline CDR1 reads SNHLY; CDR2 reads FYNNEI. CDR3 length: 13 amino acids. This chain's CDR3 is CASSVISQETQYF. DNA for the CDR3: TGTGCCAGCAGTGTCATCAGCCAAGAGACCCAGTACTTC.

The chain has TRBV30 and TRBJ2-1; D perhaps matches TRBD2 (6 bases). Trimming took 0 bases from V and 8 from J, leaving 14 bases between them. CDR1 and CDR2 (germline): GTSNPN, SVGIG (reference sequence). The CDR3 spans 14 residues. The DNA for the CDR3 is TGTGCCTGGAGTGTACACCTAGCGAGCTATGAGCAGTTCTTC. Its protein product is CAWSVHLASYEQFF.

The rearrangement uses TRBV2 and TRBJ2-5, with TRBD2 identical over 10 bases. Germline CDR1 and CDR2: SNHLY and FYNNEI. V was pared by 4 bases and J by 3 bases, with 5 bases of the junction left unmatched. The CDR3 totals 15 residues. CDR3 sequence (DNA): TGTGCCAGCAGTGTTTCTAGCGGGGGAAAAGAGACCCAGTACTTC. Amino acids: CASSVSSGGKETQYF.

CDR3 coding DNA: TGTGCCAGCAGCGTAAGCCCGAACACTGAAGCTTTCTTT. Its protein is CASSVSPNTEAFF. This chain links TRBV9 with TRBJ1-1; D unclear. The CDR3 is made up of 13 amino acids. Germline CDR1 reads SGDLS; CDR2 reads YYNGEE. V was pared by 1 base and J by 1 base, with 5 bases between.

CDR3 bases: TGTGCCAGCACCCCGGACTTTCCTATGAGCTCCTACAATGAGCAGTTCTTC. Protein product: CASTPDFPMSSYNEQFF. The J gene is TRBJ2-1, the V gene TRBV2, with D possibly matching TRBD2 (5 bases). Germline CDR1 is SNHLY and CDR2 is FYNNEI. The CDR3 has 17 residues. V lost 7 bases to trimming and J lost 0 bases, with 19 bases between them.

The chain has TRBV25-1 and TRBJ1-1, with 7 bases lining up with TRBD1. The germline V gene has CDR1 MGHDK and CDR2 SYGVNS. CDR3 size: 12 residues. The J segment lost 6 bases and the V segment lost 8 bases, leaving 6 bases of the junction unmatched. CDR3 in amino acids: CASADRKPEAFF. Written as DNA, the CDR3 is TGTGCCAGCGCGGACAGGAAGCCTGAAGCTTTCTTT.

This clone appeared a few times. The chain couples TRBV19 to TRBJ1-6, with a possible D match to TRBD1 (5 bases). Germline CDR1 reads LNHDA; CDR2 reads SQIVND (reference sequence). The germline V and J ends were trimmed by 3 bases and 1 base, with 13 bases remaining between them. The CDR3 consists of 17 residues. The CDR3 loop reads CASSIGTVSSYNSPLHF. CDR3 nucleotide sequence: TGTGCCAGTAGTATCGGGACTGTCTCATCCTATAATTCACCCCTCCACTTT.

With respect to this clone: Likely a read error: the CDR3 ends without its conserved phenylalanine or tryptophan. Because the CDR3's place on the DNA is in doubt, the DNA is left out and the CDR3 is given as listed by TCRdb. The chain is built from TRBV29-1 and TRBJ1-1; the D call in the table, TRBD1, was not verified against the DNA. The CDR3 comprises 9 residues, both ends counted. Germline CDR1 and CDR2: SQVTM and ANQGSEA. CDR3 amino acids: CSVTDSFPL.

In regard to this clone: The DNA is omitted, as the CDR3 cannot be located on it reliably, and the CDR3 follows TCRdb's listing. V gene TRBV5-5 combines with J gene TRBJ2-7; TRBD1 reflects the table's D call only, with no check against the DNA. Germline values: CDR1 SGHKS, CDR2 YYEKEE (reference sequence). Both ends counted, the CDR3 spans 15 residues. CDR3 sequence reads: CASSSSGQGIYEQYF.

This chain links TRBV7-9 with TRBJ1-1, with D hard to call. From germline, CDR1 is SEHNR and CDR2 FQNEAQ (reference sequence). This CDR3 contains 12 residues. V lost 6 bases and J lost 4, with 9 bases in between. Here the CDR3 DNA reads TGTGCCAGCAGTTTTACGGTCACTGAAGCTTTCTTT. It is translated as CASSFTVTEAFF.

The gene calls are TRBV6-5 and TRBJ2-5; no clear D gene. The CDR3 is 11 residues long. Trimming removed 6 bases at V and 4 bases at J, with 6 bases between. Germline V CDR1 and CDR2: MNHEY, SVGAGI. In nucleotides, the CDR3 is TGTGCCAGCAGCCTCGGAGAGACCCAGTACTTC. Translation gives CASSLGETQYF.

This clone was seen a single time. The V gene is TRBV11-2, the J gene TRBJ2-6, with 9 bases lining up with TRBD1. V lost 4 bases and J lost 2; bases outside the gene matches: 9. Germline-derived CDR1 and CDR2 are SGHAT and FQNNGV. This CDR3 spans 18 amino acids. The CDR3 reads CASSSIGHRGPGANVLTF. CDR3 coding DNA: TGTGCCAGCAGCTCGATCGGTCACAGGGGGCCTGGGGCCAACGTCCTGACTTTC.